The 4 T cell receptor beta chains listed next were all sequenced from one sample in a study of blood T cell repertoires in COVID-19. Sequencing used immunoSEQ multiplex PCR; TCRdb keeps in-frame clones, though not all of them. The table lists tens of thousands of clones, over 65% of them singletons, with roughly 3.9% in the top ten. The sequenced sample was peripheral blood. These receptors were obtained from a man in his 70s with COVID-19, enrolled during active disease.

The chain employs TRBV7-2 and TRBJ1-5, with TRBD1 as a possible D gene (5 bases). The germline V gene encodes CDR1 SGHTA and CDR2 FQGNSA. V was shortened by 6 bases and J by 4 bases, with 19 bases between the two germline ends. The CDR3 totals 16 residues. The CDR3 DNA sequence: TGTGCCAGCAGTCTAAACAACGGGGGGGTTAATCAGCCCCAGCATTTT. Protein: CASSLNNGGVNQPQHF.

Only a few counts were recorded for this clone. The rearrangement joins TRBV4-2 to TRBJ2-1; 11 bases fit TRBD2. The germline CDR1 and CDR2 sequences are LGHNA and YNFKEQ. This CDR3 spans 15 amino acids. After removal of 2 bases from V and 8 bases from J, the junction contained 5 bases not matched to a gene. CDR3 sequence (DNA): TGTGCCAGCAGCCAACAACTAGCGGGAGACTATGAGCAGTTCTTC. It translates to CASSQQLAGDYEQFF.

This rearrangement joins TRBV27 to TRBJ1-6; 8 nucleotides match TRBD1. V lost 2 bases, J lost 10 bases, and 10 bases stayed unmatched. CDR1 is MNHEY, CDR2 SMNVEV, per germline (reference sequence). This CDR3 has 16 amino acids. This chain's CDR3 is CASSLRAGQGKSPLHF. CDR3 DNA: TGTGCCAGCAGTTTAAGGGCCGGACAGGGTAAATCACCCCTCCACTTT.

The CDR3 is CASSRTGGAYYGYTF. The CDR3 DNA reads TGTGCCAGCAGTCGGACAGGGGGCGCGTACTATGGCTACACCTTC. This chain joins TRBV2 and TRBJ1-2; 11 bases are shared with TRBD1. V shed 5 bases and J 3 bases; nucleotides not matched to a gene: 5. CDR1 is SNHLY, CDR2 FYNNEI, per germline. The CDR3 is 15 residues long.